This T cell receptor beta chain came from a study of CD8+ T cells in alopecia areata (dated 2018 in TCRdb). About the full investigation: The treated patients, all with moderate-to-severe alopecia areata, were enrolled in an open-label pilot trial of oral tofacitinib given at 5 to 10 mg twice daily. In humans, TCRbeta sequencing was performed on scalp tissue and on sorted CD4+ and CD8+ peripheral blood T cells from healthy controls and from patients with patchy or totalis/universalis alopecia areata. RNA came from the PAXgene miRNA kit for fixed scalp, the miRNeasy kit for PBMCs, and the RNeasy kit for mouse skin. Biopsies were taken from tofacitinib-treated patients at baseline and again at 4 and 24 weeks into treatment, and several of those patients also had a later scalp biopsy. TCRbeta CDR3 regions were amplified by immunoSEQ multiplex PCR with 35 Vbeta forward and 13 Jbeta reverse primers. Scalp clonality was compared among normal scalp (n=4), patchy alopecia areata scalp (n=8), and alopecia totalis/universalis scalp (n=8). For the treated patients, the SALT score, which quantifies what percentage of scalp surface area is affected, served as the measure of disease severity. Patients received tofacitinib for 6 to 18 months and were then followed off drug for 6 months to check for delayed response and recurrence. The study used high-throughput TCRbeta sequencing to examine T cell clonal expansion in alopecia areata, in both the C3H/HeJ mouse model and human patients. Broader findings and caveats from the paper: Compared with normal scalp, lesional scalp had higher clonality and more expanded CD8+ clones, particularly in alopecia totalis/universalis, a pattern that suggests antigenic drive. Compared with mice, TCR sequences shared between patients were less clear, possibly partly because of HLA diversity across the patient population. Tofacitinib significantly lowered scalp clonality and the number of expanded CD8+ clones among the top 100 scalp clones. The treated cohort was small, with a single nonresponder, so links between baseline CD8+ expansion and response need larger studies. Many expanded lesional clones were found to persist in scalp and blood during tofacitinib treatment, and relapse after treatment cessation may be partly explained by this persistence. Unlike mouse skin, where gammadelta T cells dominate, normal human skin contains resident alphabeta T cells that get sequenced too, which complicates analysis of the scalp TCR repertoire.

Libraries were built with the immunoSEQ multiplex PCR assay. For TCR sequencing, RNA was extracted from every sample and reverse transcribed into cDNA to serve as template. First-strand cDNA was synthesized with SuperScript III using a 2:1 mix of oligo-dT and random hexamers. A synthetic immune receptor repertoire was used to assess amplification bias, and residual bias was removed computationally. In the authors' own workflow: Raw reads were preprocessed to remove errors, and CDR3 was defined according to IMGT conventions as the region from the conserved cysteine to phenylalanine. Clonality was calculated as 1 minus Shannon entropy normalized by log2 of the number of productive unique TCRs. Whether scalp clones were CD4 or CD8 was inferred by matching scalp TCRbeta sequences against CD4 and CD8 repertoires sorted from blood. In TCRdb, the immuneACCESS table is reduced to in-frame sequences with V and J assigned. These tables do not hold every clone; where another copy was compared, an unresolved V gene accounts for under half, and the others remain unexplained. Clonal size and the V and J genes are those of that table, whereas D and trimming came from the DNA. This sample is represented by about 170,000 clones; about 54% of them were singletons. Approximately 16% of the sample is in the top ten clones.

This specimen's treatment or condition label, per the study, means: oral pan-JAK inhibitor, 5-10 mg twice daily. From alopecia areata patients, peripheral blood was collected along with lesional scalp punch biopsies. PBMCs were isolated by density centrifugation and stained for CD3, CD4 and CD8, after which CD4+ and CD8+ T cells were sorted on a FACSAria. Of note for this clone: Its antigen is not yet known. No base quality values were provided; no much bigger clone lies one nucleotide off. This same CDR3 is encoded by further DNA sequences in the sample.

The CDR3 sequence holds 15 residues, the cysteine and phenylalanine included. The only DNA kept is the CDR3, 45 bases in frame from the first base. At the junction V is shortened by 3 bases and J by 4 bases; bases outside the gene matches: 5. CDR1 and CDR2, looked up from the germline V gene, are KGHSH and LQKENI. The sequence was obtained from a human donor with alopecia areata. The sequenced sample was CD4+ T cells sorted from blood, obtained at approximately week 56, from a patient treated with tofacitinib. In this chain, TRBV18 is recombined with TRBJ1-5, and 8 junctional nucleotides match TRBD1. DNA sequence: TGTGCCAGCTCACCCCGCGGGGACAGGAATCAGCCCCAGCATTTT. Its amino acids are CASSPRGDRNQPQHF.